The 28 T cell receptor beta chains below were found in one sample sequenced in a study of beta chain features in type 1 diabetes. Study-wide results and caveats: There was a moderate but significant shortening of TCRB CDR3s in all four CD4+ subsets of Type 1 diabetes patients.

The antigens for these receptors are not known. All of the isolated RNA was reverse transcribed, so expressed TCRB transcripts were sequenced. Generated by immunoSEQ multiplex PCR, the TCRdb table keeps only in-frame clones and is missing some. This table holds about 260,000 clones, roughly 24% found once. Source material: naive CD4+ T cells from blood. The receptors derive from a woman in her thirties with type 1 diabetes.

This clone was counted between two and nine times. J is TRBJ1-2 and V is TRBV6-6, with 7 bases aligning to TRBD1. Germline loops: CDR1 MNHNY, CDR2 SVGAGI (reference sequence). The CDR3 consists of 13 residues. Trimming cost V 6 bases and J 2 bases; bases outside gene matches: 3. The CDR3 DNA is TGTGCCAGCAGGGGGACAGACAACTATGGCTACACCTTC. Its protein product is CASRGTDNYGYTF.

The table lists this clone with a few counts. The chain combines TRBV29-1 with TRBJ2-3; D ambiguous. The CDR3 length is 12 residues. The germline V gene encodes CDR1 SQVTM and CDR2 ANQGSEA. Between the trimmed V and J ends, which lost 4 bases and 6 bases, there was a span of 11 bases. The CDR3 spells CSVVGVRDTQYF. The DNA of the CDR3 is TGCAGCGTTGTAGGTGTGAGGGATACGCAGTATTTT.

The CDR3 region is CASSDGGRTSYNEQFF. The CDR3 DNA reads TGTGCCAGCAGTGATGGCGGGAGGACCTCCTACAATGAGCAGTTCTTC. The chain carries TRBV6-4 and TRBJ2-1; 8 bases are a match to TRBD2. The germline gives CDR1 MRHNA, CDR2 SNTAGT. This CDR3 spans 16 amino acids. Trimming cost V 3 bases and J 0 bases; bases outside gene matches: 4.

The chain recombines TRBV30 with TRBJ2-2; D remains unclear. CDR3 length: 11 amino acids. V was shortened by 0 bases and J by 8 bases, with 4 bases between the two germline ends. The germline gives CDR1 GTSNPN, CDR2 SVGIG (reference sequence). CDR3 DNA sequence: TGTGCCTGGAGTGTCCTGGGGGAGCTGTTTTTT. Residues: CAWSVLGELFF.

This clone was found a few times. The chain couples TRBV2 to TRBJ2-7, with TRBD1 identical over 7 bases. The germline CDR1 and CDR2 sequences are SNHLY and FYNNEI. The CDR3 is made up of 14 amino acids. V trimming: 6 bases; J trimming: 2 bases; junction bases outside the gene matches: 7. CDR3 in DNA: TGTGCCAGCAGGGACAGGTCTAACGCCTACGAGCAGTACTTC. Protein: CASRDRSNAYEQYF.

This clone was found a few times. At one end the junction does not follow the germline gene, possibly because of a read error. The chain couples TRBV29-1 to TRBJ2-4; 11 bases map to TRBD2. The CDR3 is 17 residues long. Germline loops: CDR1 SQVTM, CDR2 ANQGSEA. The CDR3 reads CSVIPRASGGPKNIQYF. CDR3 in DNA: TGCAGCGTTATCCCGAGGGCTAGCGGGGGGCCCAAGAACATTCAGTACTTC.

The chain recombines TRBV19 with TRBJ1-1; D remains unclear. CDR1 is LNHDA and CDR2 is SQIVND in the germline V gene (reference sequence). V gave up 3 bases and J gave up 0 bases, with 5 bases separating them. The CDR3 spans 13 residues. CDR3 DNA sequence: TGTGCCAGTAGTATCCAGTTGAACACTGAAGCTTTCTTT. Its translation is CASSIQLNTEAFF.

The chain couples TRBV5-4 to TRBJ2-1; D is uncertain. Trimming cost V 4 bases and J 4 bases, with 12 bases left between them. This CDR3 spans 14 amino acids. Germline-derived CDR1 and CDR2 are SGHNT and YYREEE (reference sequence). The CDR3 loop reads CASSPAVVYNEQFF. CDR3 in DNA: TGTGCCAGCAGCCCGGCGGTGGTTTACAATGAGCAGTTCTTC.

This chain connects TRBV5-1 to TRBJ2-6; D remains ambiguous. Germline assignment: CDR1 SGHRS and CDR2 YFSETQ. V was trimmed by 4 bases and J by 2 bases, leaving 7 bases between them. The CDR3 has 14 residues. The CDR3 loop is CASSPPAGANVLTF. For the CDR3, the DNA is TGCGCCAGCAGCCCCCCAGCTGGGGCCAACGTCCTGACTTTC.

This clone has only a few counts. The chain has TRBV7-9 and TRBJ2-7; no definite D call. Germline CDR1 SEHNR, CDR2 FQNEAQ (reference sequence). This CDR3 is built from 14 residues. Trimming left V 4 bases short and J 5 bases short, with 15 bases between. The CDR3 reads CASSSPRENHEQYF. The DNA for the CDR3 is TGTGCCAGCAGCTCCCCCCGAGAGAATCACGAGCAGTACTTC.

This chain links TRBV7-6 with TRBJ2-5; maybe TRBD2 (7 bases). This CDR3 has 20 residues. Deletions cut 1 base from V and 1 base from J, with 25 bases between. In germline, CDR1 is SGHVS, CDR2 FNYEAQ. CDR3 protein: CASSLEFTRGGTGSQETQYF. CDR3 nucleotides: TGTGCCAGCAGCTTAGAGTTTACGAGGGGGGGTACAGGGAGCCAAGAGACCCAGTACTTC.

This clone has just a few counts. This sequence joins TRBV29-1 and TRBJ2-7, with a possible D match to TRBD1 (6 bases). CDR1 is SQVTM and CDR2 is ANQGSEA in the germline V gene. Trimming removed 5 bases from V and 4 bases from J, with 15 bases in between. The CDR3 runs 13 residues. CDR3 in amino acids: CSVRRQERYEQYF. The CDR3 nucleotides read TGCAGCGTTCGCCGACAGGAGCGGTACGAGCAGTACTTC.

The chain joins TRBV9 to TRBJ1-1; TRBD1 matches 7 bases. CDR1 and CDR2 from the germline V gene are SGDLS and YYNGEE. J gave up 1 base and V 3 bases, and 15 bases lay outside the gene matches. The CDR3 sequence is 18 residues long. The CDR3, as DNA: TGTGCCAGCAGCGCCGACCTAATATTGACAGGGAAGAACACTGAAGCTTTCTTT. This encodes CASSADLILTGKNTEAFF.

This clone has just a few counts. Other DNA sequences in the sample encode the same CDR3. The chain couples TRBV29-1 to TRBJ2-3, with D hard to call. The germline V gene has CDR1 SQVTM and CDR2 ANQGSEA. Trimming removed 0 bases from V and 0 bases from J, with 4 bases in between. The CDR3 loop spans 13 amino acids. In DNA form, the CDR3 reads TGCAGCGTTGAAGATTCTAGCACAGATACGCAGTATTTT. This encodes CSVEDSSTDTQYF.

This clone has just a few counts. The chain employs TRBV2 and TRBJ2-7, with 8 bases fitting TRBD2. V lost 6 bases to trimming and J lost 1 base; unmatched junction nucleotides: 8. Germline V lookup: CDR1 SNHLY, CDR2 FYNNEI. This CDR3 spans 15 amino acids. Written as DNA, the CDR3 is TGTGCCAGCAGCTCGGAAGCGGGAGTGTCCTACGAGCAGTACTTC. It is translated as CASSSEAGVSYEQYF. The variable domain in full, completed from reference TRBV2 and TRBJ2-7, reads EPEVTQTPSHQVTQMGQEVILRCVPISNHLYFYWYRQILGQKVEFLVSFYNNEISEKSEIFDDQFSVERPDGSNFTLKIRSTKLEDSAMYFCASSSEAGVSYEQYFGPGTRLTVT.

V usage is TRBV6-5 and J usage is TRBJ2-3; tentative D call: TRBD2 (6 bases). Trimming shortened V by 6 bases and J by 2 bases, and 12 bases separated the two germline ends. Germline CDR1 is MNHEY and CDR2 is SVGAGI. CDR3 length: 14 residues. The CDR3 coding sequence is TGTGCCAGCAGCCACCGGGGGTTCACAGATACGCAGTATTTT. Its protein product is CASSHRGFTDTQYF.

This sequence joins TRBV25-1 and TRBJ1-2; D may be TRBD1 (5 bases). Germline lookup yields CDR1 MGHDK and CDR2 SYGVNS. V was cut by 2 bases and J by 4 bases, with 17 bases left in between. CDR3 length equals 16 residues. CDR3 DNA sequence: TGTGCCAGCAGTGAAATAAGGTCGGAGGGACTCTATGGCTACACCTTC. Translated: CASSEIRSEGLYGYTF.

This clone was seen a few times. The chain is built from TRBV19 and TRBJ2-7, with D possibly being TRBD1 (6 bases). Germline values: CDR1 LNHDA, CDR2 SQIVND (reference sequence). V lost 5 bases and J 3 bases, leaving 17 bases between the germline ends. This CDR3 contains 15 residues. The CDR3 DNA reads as TGTGCCAGTAGTCTACGGTGGCAGGGGAGCTACGAGCAGTACTTC. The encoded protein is CASSLRWQGSYEQYF.

This chain's CDR3 is CASSPRSSSGSSYNEQFF. CDR3 sequence (DNA): TGTGCCAGCAGCCCCAGATCATCTAGCGGGAGCTCCTACAATGAGCAGTTCTTC. The rearrangement links TRBV13 to TRBJ2-1, with 10 bases identical to TRBD2. From germline, CDR1 is PRHDT and CDR2 FYEKMQ (reference sequence). Losses at the gene ends were 5 bases for V and 0 bases for J; bases not matched to a gene: 10. CDR3 length: 18 amino acids.

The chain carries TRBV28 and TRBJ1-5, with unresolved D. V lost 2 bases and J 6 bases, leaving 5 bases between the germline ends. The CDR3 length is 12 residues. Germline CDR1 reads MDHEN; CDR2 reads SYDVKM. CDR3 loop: CASSLRVQPQHF. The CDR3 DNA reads TGTGCCAGCAGTTTACGGGTTCAGCCCCAGCATTTT. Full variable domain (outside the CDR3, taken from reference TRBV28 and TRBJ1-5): DVKVTQSSRYLVKRTGEKVFLECVQDMDHENMFWYRQDPGLGLRLIYFSYDVKMKEKGDIPEGYSVSREKKERFSLILESASTNQTSMYLCASSLRVQPQHFGDGTRLSIL.

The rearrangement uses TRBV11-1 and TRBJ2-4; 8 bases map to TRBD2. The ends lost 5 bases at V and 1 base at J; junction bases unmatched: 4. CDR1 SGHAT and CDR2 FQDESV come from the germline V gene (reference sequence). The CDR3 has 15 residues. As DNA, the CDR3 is TGTGCCAGCAGCACCGGGGGGGATGCCAAAAACATTCAGTACTTC. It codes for CASSTGGDAKNIQYF.

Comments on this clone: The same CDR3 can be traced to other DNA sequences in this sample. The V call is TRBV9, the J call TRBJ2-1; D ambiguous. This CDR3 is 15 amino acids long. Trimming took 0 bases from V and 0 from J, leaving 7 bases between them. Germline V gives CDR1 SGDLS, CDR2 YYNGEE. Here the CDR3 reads CASSVVSSSYNEQFF. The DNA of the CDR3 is TGTGCCAGCAGCGTAGTCTCGAGCTCCTACAATGAGCAGTTCTTC. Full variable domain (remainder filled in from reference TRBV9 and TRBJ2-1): DSGVTQTPKHLITATGQRVTLRCSPRSGDLSVYWYQQSLDQGLQFLIQYYNGEERAKGNILERFSAQQFPDLHSELNLSSLELGDSALYFCASSVVSSSYNEQFFGPGTRLTVL.

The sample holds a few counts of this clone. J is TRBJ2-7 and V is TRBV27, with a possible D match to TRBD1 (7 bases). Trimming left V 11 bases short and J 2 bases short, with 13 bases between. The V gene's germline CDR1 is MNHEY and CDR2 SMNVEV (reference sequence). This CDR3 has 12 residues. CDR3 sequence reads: CAVRRGPYEQYF. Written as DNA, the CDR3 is TGTGCCGTTAGGAGGGGGCCCTACGAGCAGTACTTC.

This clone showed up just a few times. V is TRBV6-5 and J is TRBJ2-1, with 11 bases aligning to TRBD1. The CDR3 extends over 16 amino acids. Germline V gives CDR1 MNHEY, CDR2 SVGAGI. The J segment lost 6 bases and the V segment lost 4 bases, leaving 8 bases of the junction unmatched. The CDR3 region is CASSWNRDRGFNEQFF. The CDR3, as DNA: TGTGCCAGCAGTTGGAACCGGGACAGGGGGTTCAATGAGCAGTTCTTC.

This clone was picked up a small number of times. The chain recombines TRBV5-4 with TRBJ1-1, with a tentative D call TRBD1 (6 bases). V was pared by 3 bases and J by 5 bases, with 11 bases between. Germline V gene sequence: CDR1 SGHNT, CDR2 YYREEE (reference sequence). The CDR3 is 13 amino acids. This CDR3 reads CASSSDRFTEAFF. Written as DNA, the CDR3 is TGTGCCAGCAGCTCGGACAGATTTACTGAAGCTTTCTTT.

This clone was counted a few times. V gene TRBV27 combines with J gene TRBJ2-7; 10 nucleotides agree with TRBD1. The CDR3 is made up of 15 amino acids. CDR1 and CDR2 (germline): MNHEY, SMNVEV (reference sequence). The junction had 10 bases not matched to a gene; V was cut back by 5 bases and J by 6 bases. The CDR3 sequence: CASSPYGTGDAEQYF. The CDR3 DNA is TGTGCCAGCAGTCCGTATGGGACAGGGGATGCCGAGCAGTACTTC.

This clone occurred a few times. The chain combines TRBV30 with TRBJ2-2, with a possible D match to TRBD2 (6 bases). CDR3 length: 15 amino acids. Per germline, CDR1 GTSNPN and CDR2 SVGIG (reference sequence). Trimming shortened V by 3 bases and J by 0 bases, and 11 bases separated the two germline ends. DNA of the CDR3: TGTGCCTGGAGCGCGGGACCCGCGAACACCGGGGAGCTGTTTTTT. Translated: CAWSAGPANTGELFF.

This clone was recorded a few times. The CDR3 sequence is CASSPTLSSYNEQFF. CDR3 DNA: TGTGCCAGCTCACCAACTCTAAGCTCCTACAATGAGCAGTTCTTC. The chain combines TRBV18 with TRBJ2-1; no clear D gene. This CDR3 spans 15 amino acids. The V end was cut by 2 bases, the J end by 0 bases, with 8 bases between. Germline CDR1 reads KGHSH; CDR2 reads LQKENI.